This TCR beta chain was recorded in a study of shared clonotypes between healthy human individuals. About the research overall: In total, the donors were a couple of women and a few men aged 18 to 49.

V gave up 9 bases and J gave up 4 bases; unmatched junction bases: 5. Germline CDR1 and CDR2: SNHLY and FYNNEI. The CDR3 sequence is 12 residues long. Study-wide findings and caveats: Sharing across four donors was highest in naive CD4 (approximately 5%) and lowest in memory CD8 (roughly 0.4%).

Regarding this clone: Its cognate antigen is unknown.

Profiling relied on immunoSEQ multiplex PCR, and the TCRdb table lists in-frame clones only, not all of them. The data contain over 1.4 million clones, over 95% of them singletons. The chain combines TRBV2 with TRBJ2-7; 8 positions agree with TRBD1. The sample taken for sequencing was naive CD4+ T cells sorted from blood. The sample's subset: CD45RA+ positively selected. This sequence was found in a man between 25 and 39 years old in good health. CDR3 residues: CASRTGTYEQYF. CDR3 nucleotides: TGTGCCAGTAGGACAGGGACGTACGAGCAGTACTTC.